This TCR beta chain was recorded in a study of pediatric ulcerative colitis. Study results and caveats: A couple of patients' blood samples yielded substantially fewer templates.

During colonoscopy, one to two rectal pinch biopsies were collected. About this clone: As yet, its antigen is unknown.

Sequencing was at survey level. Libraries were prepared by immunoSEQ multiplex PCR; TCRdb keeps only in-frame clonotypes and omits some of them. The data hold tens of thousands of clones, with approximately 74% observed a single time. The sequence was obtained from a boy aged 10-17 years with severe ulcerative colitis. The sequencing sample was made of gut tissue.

The DNA of the CDR3 is TGTGCCAGCAGCAGGTGGGACACGCTCTCTGGAAACACCATATATTTT. Its translation is CASSRWDTLSGNTIYF. This chain connects TRBV5-6 to TRBJ1-3; tentatively, D is TRBD1 (6 bases). The length of the CDR3 is 16 residues. Germline values: CDR1 SGHDT, CDR2 YYEEEE. The ends were cut back, 4 bases at V and 0 bases at J, with 14 bases in the middle.